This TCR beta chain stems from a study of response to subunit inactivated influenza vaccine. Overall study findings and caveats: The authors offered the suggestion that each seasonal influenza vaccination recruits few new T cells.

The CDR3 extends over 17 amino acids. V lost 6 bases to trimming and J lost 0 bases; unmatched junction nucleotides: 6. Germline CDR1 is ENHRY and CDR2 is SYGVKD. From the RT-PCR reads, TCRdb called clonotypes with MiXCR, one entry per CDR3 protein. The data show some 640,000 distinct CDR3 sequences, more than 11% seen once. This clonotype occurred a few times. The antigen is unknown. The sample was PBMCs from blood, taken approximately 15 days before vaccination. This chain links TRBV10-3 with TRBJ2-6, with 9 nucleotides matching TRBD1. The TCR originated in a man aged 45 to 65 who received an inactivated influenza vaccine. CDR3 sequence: CAISRQGVNSGANVLTF. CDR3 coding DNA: TGTGCCATCAGCCGACAGGGGGTTAACTCTGGGGCCAACGTCCTGACTTTC.